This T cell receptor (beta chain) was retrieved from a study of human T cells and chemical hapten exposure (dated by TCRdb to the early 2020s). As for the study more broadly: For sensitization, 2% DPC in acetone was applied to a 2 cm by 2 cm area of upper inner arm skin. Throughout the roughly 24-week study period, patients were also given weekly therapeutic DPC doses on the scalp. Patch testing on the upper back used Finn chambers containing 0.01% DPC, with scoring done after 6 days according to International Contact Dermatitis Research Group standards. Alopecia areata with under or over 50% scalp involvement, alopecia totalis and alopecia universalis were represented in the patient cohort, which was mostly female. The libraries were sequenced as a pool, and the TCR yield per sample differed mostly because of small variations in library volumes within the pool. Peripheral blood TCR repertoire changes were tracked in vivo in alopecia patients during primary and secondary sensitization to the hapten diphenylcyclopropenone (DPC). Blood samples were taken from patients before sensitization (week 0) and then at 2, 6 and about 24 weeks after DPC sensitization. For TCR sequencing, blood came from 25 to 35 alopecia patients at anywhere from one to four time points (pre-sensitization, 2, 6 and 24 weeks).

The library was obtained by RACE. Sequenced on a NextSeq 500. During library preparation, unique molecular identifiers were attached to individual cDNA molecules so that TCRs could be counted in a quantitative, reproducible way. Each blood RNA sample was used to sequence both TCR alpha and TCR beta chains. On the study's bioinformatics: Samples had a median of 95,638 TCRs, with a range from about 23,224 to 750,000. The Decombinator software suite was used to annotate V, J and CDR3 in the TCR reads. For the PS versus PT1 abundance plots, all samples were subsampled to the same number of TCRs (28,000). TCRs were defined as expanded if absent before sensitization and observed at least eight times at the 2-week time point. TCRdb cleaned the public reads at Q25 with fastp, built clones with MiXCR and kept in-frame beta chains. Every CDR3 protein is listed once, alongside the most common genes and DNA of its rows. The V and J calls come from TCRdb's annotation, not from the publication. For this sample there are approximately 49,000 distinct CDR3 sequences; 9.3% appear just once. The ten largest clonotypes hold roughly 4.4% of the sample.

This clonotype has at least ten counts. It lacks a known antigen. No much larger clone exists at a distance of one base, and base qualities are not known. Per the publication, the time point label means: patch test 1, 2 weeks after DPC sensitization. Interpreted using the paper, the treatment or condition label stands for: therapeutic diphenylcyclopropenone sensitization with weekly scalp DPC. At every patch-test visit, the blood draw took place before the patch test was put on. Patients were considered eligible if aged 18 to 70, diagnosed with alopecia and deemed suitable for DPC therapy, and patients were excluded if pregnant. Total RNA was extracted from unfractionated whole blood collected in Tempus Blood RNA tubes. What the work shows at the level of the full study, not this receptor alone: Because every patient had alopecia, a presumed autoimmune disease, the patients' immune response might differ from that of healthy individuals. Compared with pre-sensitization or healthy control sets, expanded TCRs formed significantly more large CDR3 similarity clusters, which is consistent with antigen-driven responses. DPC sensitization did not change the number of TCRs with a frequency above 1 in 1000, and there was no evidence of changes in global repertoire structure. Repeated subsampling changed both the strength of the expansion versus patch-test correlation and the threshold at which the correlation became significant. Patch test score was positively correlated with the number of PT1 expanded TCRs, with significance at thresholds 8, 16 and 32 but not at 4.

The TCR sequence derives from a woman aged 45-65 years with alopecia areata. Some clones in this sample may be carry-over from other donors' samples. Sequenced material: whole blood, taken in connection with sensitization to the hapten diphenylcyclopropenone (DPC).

The nucleotide sequence is given as TGTGCCAGCAGCCAATCGGGGACAGGGGGCCAGGATGAGCAGTTCTTC. It specifies CASSQSGTGGQDEQFF. The V and J genes are TRBV3-1 and TRBJ2-1; TRBD1 lines up with 12 middle nucleotides. V is trimmed back by 2 bases and J by 8 bases, and the junction contains 7 bases that no gene match accounts for. CDR1 and CDR2 (LGHDT, YNNKEL) derive from the germline V gene (reference sequence). Including the terminal cysteine and phenylalanine, the CDR3 comprises 16 residues. The read is trimmed to its CDR3 DNA, 48 bases read in frame from base 1.